This T cell receptor beta chain comes out of a study of molecular identifiers for immune sequencing clone quantification. Using a CD8+CD4-CCR7+CD45RA+ phenotype, naive CD8 T cells were sorted. The authors built bulk TCR libraries by previously described methods with listed TCR primers. TCRdb fed the PCR reads into MiXCR, producing one record per CDR3 protein. The table has fewer than 75,000 distinct CDR3 sequences, over 15% seen once. There are many counts of this clonotype. Its antigen is currently unknown. The study's findings and limits: Clone sizes could be underestimated for highly expanded clones when identical TCR molecules share a barcode. Reportedly, one cell's Jurkat TCR RNA was detected within 1,200,000 naive CD8 cells.

J lost 1 base, V lost 2 bases, and 1 base had no gene match. CDR3 length: 14 amino acids. The genes are TRBV12-3 or TRBV12-4 and TRBJ2-7; 8 bases map to TRBD1. The receptor comes from a human donor in good health. Some libraries in this study had Jurkat cell RNA spiked in. Material: naive CD8+ T cells from blood, with Jurkat cell RNA spiked in. Subset defined: FACS-sorted CD8+CD4-CCR7+CD45RA+ naive T cells. DNA for the CDR3: TGTGCCAGCAGTTTACAGGGGGCTTCCTACGAGCAGTACTTC. Translated, it gives CASSLQGASYEQYF.